This T cell receptor beta chain was profiled in a study of yellow fever vaccine responses in identical twins. TCRdb recomputed calls from the RT-PCR reads with MiXCR, one row per CDR3 protein. This sample yields about 19,000 distinct CDR3 sequences, of which around three quarters are seen a single time; about 2.4% belongs to the top ten. The germline V gene has CDR1 MNHNS and CDR2 SASEGT. V was clipped by 8 bases and J by 0 bases; unmatched bases: 1. This CDR3 is 13 amino acids long. This chain links TRBV6-1 with TRBJ1-3; 7 bases fit TRBD1. This receptor was taken from a woman between 18 and 30 years old who received the yellow fever vaccine. The source was T cells from blood (PBMCs), unsorted or a sorted subset (not recorded which), collected before or after yellow fever vaccination (not recorded which). CDR3 nucleotides: TGTGCCAGCGGACAGGTCTCTGGAAACACCATATATTTT. Protein product: CASGQVSGNTIYF.